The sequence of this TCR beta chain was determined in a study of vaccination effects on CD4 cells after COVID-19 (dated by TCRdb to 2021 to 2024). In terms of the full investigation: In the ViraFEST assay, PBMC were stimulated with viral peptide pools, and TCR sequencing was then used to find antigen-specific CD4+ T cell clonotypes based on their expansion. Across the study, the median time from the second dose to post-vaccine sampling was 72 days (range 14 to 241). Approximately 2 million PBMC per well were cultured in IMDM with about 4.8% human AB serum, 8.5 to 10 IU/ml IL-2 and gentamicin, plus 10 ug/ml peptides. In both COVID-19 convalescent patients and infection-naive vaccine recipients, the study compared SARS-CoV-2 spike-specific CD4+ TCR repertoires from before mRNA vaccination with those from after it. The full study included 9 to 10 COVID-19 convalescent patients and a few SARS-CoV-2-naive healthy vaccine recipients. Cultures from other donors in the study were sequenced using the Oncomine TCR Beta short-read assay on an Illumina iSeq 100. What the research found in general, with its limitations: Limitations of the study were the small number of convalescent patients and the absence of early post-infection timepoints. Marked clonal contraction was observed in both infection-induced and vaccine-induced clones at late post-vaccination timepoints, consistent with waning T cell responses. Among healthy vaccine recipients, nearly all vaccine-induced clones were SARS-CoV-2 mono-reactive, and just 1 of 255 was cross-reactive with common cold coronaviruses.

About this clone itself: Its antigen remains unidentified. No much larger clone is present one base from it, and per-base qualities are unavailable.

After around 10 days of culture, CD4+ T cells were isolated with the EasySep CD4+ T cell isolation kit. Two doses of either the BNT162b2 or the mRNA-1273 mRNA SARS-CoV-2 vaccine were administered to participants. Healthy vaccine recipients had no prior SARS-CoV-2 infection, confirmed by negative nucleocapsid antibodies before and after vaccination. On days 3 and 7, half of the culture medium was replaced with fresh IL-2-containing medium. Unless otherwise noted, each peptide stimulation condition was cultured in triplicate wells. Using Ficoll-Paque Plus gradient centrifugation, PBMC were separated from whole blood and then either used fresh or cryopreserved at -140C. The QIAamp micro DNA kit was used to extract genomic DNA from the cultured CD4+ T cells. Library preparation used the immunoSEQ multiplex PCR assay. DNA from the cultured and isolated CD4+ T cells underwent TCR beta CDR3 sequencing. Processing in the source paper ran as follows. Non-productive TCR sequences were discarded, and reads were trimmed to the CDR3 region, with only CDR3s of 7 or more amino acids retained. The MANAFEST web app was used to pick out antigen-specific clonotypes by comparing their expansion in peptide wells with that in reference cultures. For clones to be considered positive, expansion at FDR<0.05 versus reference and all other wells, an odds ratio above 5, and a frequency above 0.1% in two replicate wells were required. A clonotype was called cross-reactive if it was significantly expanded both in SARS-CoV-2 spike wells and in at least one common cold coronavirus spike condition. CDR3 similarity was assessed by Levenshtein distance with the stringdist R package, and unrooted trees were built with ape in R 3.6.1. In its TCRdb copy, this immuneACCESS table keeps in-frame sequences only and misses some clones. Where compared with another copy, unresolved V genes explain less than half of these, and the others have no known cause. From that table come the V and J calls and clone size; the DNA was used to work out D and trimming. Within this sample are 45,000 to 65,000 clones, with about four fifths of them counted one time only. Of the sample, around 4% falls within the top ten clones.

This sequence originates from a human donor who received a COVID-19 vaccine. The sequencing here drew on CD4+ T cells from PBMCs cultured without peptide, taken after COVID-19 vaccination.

The encoded CDR3 is CASSPGRGNQPQHF. Here is the DNA: TGTGCCAGCAGCCCTGGACGGGGGAATCAGCCCCAGCATTTT. This chain is built from TRBV27 and TRBJ1-5; TRBD1 is possibly the D segment (5 matching bases). CDR1 and CDR2, per the germline V gene (reference sequence), are MNHEY and SMNVEV. V is cut by 6 bases and J by 4 bases, and the space between the germline ends is 13 bases. The CDR3, cysteine through phenylalanine, is 14 amino acids long. The CDR3 DNA has 42 bases and is translated from base 1.